The clone carrying this T cell receptor (beta chain) was detected many times. Its antigen is unidentified. The V end lost 3 bases, the J end lost 1 base, and 16 bases lay between the germline ends. From germline, CDR1 is MDHEN and CDR2 SYDVKM. This CDR3 is built from 16 residues. The PBMC fraction was derived from 9.5 to 10 ml of fresh peripheral blood. These data are taken from a study of Graves' ophthalmopathy and Graves' hyperthyroidism. Study as a whole: Specimen type is peripheral blood, obtained at initial diagnosis before any treatment. Study observations and caveats: Built on 13 signatures, a model told ophthalmopathy apart from stable hyperthyroidism with almost 90% sensitivity and less than 82% specificity. Blood samples also showed most expanded thyroid clonotypes exceeding 0.001 frequency.

Amplified material comprised TCR beta CDR3 regions derived from RNA transcripts. Scientists carried out first-round RT-PCR using HTBI primers and then a second-round multiplex PCR. TCRdb re-derived calls from the multiplex PCR reads in MiXCR, one entry per CDR3 protein. This sample has about 620,000 distinct CDR3 sequences, with 22% found just once. This chain uses TRBV28 with TRBJ2-7; D is possibly TRBD1 (5 bases). Input material: peripheral blood. The TCR was taken from a woman between 18 and 29 years old with stable Graves' hyperthyroidism. Some clones in this sample may be carry-over from other donors' samples. CDR3 protein: CASSLPNRSPSYEQYF. The CDR3 coding sequence is TGTGCCAGCAGTTTGCCCAACAGGTCTCCTTCCTACGAGCAGTACTTC.